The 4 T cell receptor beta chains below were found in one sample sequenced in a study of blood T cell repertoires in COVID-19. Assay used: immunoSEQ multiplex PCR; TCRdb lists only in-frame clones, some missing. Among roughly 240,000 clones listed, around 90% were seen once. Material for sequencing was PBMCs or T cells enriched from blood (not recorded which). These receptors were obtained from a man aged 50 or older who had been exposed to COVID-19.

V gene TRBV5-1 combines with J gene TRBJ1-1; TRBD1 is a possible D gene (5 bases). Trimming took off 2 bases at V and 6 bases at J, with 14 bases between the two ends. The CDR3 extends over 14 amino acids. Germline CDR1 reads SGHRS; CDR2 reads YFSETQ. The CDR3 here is CASSFIQGGAEAFF. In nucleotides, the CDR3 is TGCGCCAGCAGCTTCATTCAGGGAGGCGCTGAAGCTTTCTTT.

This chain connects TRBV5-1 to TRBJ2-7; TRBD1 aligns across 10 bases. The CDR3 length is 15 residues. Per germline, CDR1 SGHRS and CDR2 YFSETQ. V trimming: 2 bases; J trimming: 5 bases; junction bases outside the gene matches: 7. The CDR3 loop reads CASSFSGQGTHEQYF. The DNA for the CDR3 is TGCGCCAGCAGCTTCTCGGGACAGGGGACCCACGAGCAGTACTTC.

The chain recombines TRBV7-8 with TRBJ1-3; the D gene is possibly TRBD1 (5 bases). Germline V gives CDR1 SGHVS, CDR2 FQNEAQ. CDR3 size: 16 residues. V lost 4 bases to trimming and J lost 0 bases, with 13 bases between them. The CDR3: CASSSRIDSSGNTIYF. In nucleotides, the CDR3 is TGTGCCAGCAGCTCGCGCATCGACAGCTCTGGAAACACCATATATTTT.

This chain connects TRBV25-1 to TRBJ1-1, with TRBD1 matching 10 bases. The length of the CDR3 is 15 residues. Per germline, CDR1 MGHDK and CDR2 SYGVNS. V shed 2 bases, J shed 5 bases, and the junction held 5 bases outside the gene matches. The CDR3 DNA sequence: TGTGCCAGCAGTGAACCGGGACAGGGGATTACTGAAGCTTTCTTT. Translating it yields CASSEPGQGITEAFF.